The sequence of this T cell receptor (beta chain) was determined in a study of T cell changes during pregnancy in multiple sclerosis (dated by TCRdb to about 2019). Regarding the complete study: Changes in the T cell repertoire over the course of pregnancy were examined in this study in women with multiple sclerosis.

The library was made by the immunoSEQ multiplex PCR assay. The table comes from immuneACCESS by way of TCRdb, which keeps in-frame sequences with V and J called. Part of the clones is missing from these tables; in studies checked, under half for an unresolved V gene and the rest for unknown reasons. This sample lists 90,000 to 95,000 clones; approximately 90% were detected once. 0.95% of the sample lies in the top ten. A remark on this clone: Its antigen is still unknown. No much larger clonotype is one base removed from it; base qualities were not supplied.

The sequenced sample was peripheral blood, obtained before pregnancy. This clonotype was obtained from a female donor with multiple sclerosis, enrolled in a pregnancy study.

The CDR3 reads CASSPRASGDNEQFF. In nucleotide form, the sequence is TGCGCCAGCAGCCCCCGAGCTAGCGGGGACAATGAGCAGTTCTTC. This chain is built from TRBV5-1 and TRBJ2-1, and 9 junction bases match TRBD2. In the germline V gene, CDR1 corresponds to SGHRS and CDR2 to YFSETQ. Spanning cysteine to phenylalanine, the CDR3 consists of 15 amino acids. Only the CDR3 region is kept as DNA, spanning 45 bases read in frame from base 1. V lost 4 bases and J lost 5 bases, and the count of bases not matched to a germline gene is 7.